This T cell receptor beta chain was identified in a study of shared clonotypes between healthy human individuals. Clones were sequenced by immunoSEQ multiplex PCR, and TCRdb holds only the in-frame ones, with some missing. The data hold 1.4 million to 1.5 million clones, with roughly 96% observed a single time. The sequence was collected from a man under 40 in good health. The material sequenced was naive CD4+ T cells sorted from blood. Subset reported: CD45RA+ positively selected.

The CDR3 DNA reads as TGTGCCAGCAGCCCTATACTAGCTGACGAGCAGTTCTTC. Protein product: CASSPILADEQFF. The chain recombines TRBV13 with TRBJ2-1; possible D gene TRBD2, 6 bases. The CDR3 has 13 residues. Germline lookup yields CDR1 PRHDT and CDR2 FYEKMQ (reference sequence). Trimming left V 5 bases short and J 10 bases short, with 15 bases between.